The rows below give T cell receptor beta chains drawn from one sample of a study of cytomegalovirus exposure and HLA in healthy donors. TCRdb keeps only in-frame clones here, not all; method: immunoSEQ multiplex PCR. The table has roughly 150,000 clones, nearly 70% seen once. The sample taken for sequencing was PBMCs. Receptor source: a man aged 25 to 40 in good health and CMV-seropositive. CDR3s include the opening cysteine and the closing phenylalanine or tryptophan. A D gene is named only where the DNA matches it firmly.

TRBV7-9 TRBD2 CASSFGTSRTPYEQYF
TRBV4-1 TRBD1 CASSLRQGSTDTQYF
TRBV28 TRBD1 CASSVDRGPGELFF
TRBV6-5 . CASSYSQESYGYTF
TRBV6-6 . CASSTPTGWGTYEQYF
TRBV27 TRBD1 CASSLQGWGTEAFF
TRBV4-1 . CASSQERFRNSPLHF
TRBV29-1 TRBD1 CSGRDRNYNEQFF
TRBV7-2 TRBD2 CASSSGLAGSYEQYF
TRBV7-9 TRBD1 CASSGRTGISTDTQYF
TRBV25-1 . CASKGSHNEQFF
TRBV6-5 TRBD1 CASRGQDTEAFF
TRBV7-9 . CSSTTEQTYEQYF
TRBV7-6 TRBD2 CASSLEGSGRGSYEQYF
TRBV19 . CASSSFWGGTDTQYF
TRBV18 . CASSPSSIDNSPLHF
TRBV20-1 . CSASSAGELFF
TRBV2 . CASAGTGNTIYF
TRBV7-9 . CSSSSRDMNTEAFF
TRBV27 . CASSLWAGALSSTDTQYF
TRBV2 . CASNEGLDTEAFF
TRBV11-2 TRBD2 CASSPGLAGETQYF
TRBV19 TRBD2 CASSLQLAGAGELFF
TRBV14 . CASSLWGGSLRGYTF
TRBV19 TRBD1 CASSLGATGGDNSPLHF
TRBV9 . CASSETQGSGNTIYF
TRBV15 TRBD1 CATSSRGNSPLHF
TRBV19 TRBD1 CASSRQGGQPQHF
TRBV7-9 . CASIEQGWNIQYF
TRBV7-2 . CASSLGTGSETQYF
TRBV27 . CASSLSLVADTQYF
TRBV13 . CASTAPRVPFF
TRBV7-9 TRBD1 CASRKTGSADTQYF
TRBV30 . CAWRTPGLPFYGYTF
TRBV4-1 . CASSQDRGGNSNQPQHF
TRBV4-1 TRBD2 CASSQGGAPAGDWEQFF
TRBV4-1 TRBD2 CASSQDRERELHEQYF
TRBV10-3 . CAISENPNHNAKNIQYF
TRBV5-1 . CASSLGRTAGNYEQYF
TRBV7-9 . CASSLLSPGHLSYEQYF
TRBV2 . CASTSSRSDGYTF
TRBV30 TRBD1 CAWSTGVSYEQYF
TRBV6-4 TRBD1 CASSRPGQGPEKLFF
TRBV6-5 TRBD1 CASSYSTGVTEAFF
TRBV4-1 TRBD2 CASNLLAGRNEQFF
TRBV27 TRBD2 CASRLTSGTLIYEQFF
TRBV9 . CASSVAGKAEAFF
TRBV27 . CASSFTTQIEKLFF
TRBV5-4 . CASSLAVGREVIVEQYF
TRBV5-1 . CASRPLSGAAGTEAFF
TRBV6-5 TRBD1 CASRTRGRDYGYTF
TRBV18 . CASSPRPVTDTQYF
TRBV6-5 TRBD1 CASSYPTGGKDTQYF
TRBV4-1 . CASSQEGTTEQYF